The 31 T cell receptor beta chains presented below share a single source sample, sequenced in a study of shared T cell receptors in the human thymus. Repertoires were generated with immunoSEQ multiplex PCR, while TCRdb's copy carries only in-frame clones and drops some. The sample lists just under 550,000 clones; around 78% were seen once. These same data were also listed under a study on human thymus T cells.

The sequencing input was thymocytes. The receptor source for this set is a boy younger than two with a congenital heart defect.

V usage is TRBV7-8 and J usage is TRBJ2-5; 10 bases are shared with TRBD1. The CDR3 has 15 residues. Germline CDR1 is SGHVS and CDR2 is FQNEAQ. J gave up 5 bases and V 1 base, and 4 bases lay outside the gene matches. The CDR3 here is CASSLGRGQGETQYF. CDR3 coding DNA: TGTGCCAGCAGCTTAGGGAGGGGACAGGGGGAGACCCAGTACTTC.

This clone was observed a single time. This sequence joins TRBV30 and TRBJ2-3, with 14 bases fitting TRBD2. V shed 1 base and J 0 bases; nucleotides not matched to a gene: 9. The CDR3 extends over 19 amino acids. Germline lookup yields CDR1 GTSNPN and CDR2 SVGIG (reference sequence). The CDR3: CAWSDRTSGRPGSTDTQYF. In DNA form, the CDR3 reads TGTGCCTGGAGTGACCGGACTAGCGGGAGGCCCGGAAGCACAGATACGCAGTATTTT.

This chain links TRBV19 with TRBJ2-5; 11 bases are shared with TRBD2. This CDR3 has 17 residues. Germline CDR1 and CDR2: LNHDA and SQIVND (reference sequence). J lost 1 base, V lost 7 bases, and 11 bases had no gene match. The CDR3 DNA is TGTGCCAGTAATTCACCCTCCGGGACTAGCGGCCAAGAGACCCAGTACTTC. Residues: CASNSPSGTSGQETQYF.

The chain joins TRBV5-6 to TRBJ2-1, with 11 positions matching TRBD2. CDR1 SGHDT and CDR2 YYEEEE come from the germline V gene. The CDR3 is 15 residues long. Germline trimming cut 4 bases from V and 6 bases from J; bases unmatched to any gene: 6. The CDR3 DNA sequence: TGTGCCAGCAGCCTGGCCGGGACTAGCGGCAATGAGCAGTTCTTC. Translation: CASSLAGTSGNEQFF.

Here the CDR3 DNA reads TGTGCCAGCAGCTTGCCGCCGAGCGGGAGGGACTCCTACAATGAGCAGTTCTTC. It translates to CASSLPPSGRDSYNEQFF. The J gene is TRBJ2-1, the V gene TRBV5-5; 10 bases align to TRBD2. Losses at the gene ends were 1 base for V and 0 bases for J; bases not matched to a gene: 7. The CDR3 extends over 18 amino acids. The V gene's germline CDR1 is SGHKS and CDR2 YYEKEE (reference sequence).

The chain carries TRBV6-5 and TRBJ2-7; D is possibly TRBD1 (5 bases). From germline, CDR1 is MNHEY and CDR2 SVGAGI. The ends were cut back, 8 bases at V and 0 bases at J, with 14 bases in the middle. This CDR3 comprises 14 residues. The CDR3: CASGWGRSSYEQYF. The CDR3 DNA follows: TGTGCCAGCGGTTGGGGCAGGAGCTCCTACGAGCAGTACTTC.

This rearrangement joins TRBV5-1 to TRBJ1-5, with no clear D. Trimming pared 4 bases from V and 4 bases from J, leaving 9 bases between. This CDR3 spans 13 amino acids. Germline CDR1 is SGHRS and CDR2 is YFSETQ. The CDR3 here is CASSLAGNQPQHF. Here the CDR3 DNA reads TGCGCCAGCAGCCTGGCGGGGAATCAGCCCCAGCATTTT.

The chain has TRBV28 and TRBJ2-1, with 11 bases aligning to TRBD2. Germline trimming cut 4 bases from V and 7 bases from J; bases unmatched to any gene: 6. Germline V gene sequence: CDR1 MDHEN, CDR2 SYDVKM. This CDR3 has 15 amino acids. CDR3 residues: CASSSLAGGENEQFF. CDR3 nucleotide sequence: TGTGCCAGCAGTTCCCTAGCGGGAGGTGAAAATGAGCAGTTCTTC.

A single count supports this clone. V usage is TRBV28 and J usage is TRBJ2-5, with 8 bases matching TRBD1. V was clipped by 7 bases and J by 2 bases; unmatched bases: 24. Germline assignment: CDR1 MDHEN and CDR2 SYDVKM. The CDR3 consists of 20 residues. The CDR3 sequence: CASTPTDWDRFLEVQETQYF. The CDR3 bases are TGTGCCAGCACCCCCACTGATTGGGACAGGTTCCTTGAGGTTCAAGAGACCCAGTACTTC.

The chain has TRBV29-1 and TRBJ2-1, with D maybe TRBD1 (6 bases). Deletions cut 2 bases from V and 9 bases from J, with 11 bases between. This CDR3 is 12 amino acids long. Germline V gives CDR1 SQVTM, CDR2 ANQGSEA. The CDR3, as DNA: TGCAGCGTTGAAAGGGGGAATAGTGAGCAGTTCTTC. Translating gives CSVERGNSEQFF.

This chain connects TRBV5-3 to TRBJ2-3; 12 positions match TRBD2. TRBV5-3 is an open reading frame whose function is uncertain. V trimming: 3 bases; J trimming: 1 base; junction bases outside the gene matches: 9. The CDR3 is 18 amino acids. The CDR3 region has the DNA TGTGCCAGAAGCTGGCCCCCTCTAGCGGGAGGGTGCACAGATACGCAGTATTTT. Translated, it gives CARSWPPLAGGCTDTQYF.

This chain uses TRBV28 with TRBJ2-4; TRBD1 might be the D (6 bases). Trimming left V 6 bases short and J 0 bases short, with 12 bases between. Germline CDR1 is MDHEN and CDR2 is SYDVKM. The CDR3 runs to 15 residues. In DNA form, the CDR3 reads TGTGCCAGCAGATATCAGGGGCTAGCCAAAAACATTCAGTACTTC. It encodes CASRYQGLAKNIQYF.

This sequence joins TRBV28 and TRBJ2-7; 9 positions agree with TRBD2. V lost 6 bases, J lost 2 bases, and 8 bases stayed unmatched. CDR1 and CDR2 from the germline V gene are MDHEN and SYDVKM. This CDR3 has 15 residues. This CDR3 is CASRTLAGEPYEQYF. The CDR3 nucleotides read TGTGCCAGCAGGACACTAGCGGGCGAACCCTACGAGCAGTACTTC. Complete variable domain (other parts from reference TRBV28 and TRBJ2-7): DVKVTQSSRYLVKRTGEKVFLECVQDMDHENMFWYRQDPGLGLRLIYFSYDVKMKEKGDIPEGYSVSREKKERFSLILESASTNQTSMYLCASRTLAGEPYEQYFGPGTRLTVT.

This clone is a singleton in its sample. The chain joins TRBV6-1 to TRBJ2-1; 14 positions agree with TRBD2. The CDR3 contains 14 residues. Trimming at V came to 10 bases and at J to 10 bases, leaving 9 bases not matched to a gene. Germline CDR1 and CDR2: MNHNS and SASEGT. The DNA for the CDR3 is TGTGCCATTATCGGGACTAGCGGGAGTGGGGAGCAGTTCTTC. It encodes CAIIGTSGSGEQFF.

The CDR3 reads CASSVGTGSWDTQYF. Here the CDR3 DNA reads TGTGCCAGCAGCGTAGGTACGGGGTCATGGGATACGCAGTATTTT. The chain uses TRBV9 and TRBJ2-3, with D tentatively TRBD2 (5 bases). The germline gives CDR1 SGDLS, CDR2 YYNGEE. The CDR3 runs to 15 residues. V gave up 0 bases and J gave up 6 bases, with 14 bases separating them.

V and J are TRBV6-6 and TRBJ1-2; 7 positions match TRBD1. From germline, CDR1 is MNHNY and CDR2 SVGAGI (reference sequence). The CDR3 has 15 amino acids. Germline trimming cut 8 bases from V and 8 bases from J; bases unmatched to any gene: 17. In DNA, the CDR3 is TGTGCCAGCCGGACGGTGACAGGGAGGATCAGGGGCTACACCTTC. Its protein is CASRTVTGRIRGYTF.

The V call is TRBV29-1, the J call TRBJ2-7, with a tentative D call TRBD1 (5 bases). Deletions cut 4 bases from V and 3 bases from J, with 10 bases between. Germline-derived CDR1 and CDR2 are SQVTM and ANQGSEA. The CDR3 extends over 12 amino acids. The CDR3 loop reads CSVGQGLYEQYF. The CDR3 nucleotides are TGCAGCGTTGGGCAGGGCCTCTACGAGCAGTACTTC.

This clone was seen a single time. The genes are TRBV27 and TRBJ2-7; D gene unclear. Deletions cut 4 bases from V and 2 bases from J, with 18 bases between. From germline, CDR1 is MNHEY and CDR2 SMNVEV (reference sequence). The CDR3 contains 16 residues. The CDR3 protein is CASSSLIAGVTYEQYF. DNA for the CDR3: TGTGCCAGCAGTTCCCTGATAGCCGGTGTAACCTACGAGCAGTACTTC.

The chain has TRBV4-2 and TRBJ2-3; tentatively, D is TRBD1 (5 bases). In germline, CDR1 is LGHNA, CDR2 YNFKEQ. V shed 1 base and J shed 5 bases, with 10 bases lying between them. This CDR3 is built from 14 residues. The CDR3 spells CASSQVPQGDTQYF. The CDR3 DNA reads as TGTGCCAGCAGCCAAGTCCCCCAGGGAGATACGCAGTATTTT.

CDR3 nucleotides: TGTGCCAGCAGTTTTGAGGATTTTACTGGAAACACCATATATTTT. This translates into CASSFEDFTGNTIYF. The chain joins TRBV28 to TRBJ1-3, with D hard to call. The CDR3 has 15 amino acids. The germline V gene has CDR1 MDHEN and CDR2 SYDVKM. Deletions cut 3 bases from V and 2 bases from J, with 11 bases between.

The chain joins TRBV5-1 to TRBJ2-5, with 10 bases that match TRBD2. The CDR3 covers 17 residues. With 4 bases clipped from V and 2 bases from J, the junction kept 11 bases outside the gene matches. The germline V gene has CDR1 SGHRS and CDR2 YFSETQ. Here the CDR3 DNA reads TGCGCCAGCAGCGTCCGGGGGGCTAGCGGGGGACAAGAGACCCAGTACTTC. Its protein product is CASSVRGASGGQETQYF.

The chain combines TRBV28 with TRBJ1-2; the D gene is possibly TRBD1 (5 bases). The V end lost 2 bases, the J end lost 5 bases, and 9 bases lay between the germline ends. Germline CDR1 reads MDHEN; CDR2 reads SYDVKM. This CDR3 comprises 13 residues. The CDR3 region has the DNA TGTGCCAGCAGTTTACCCAGGGTGTATGGCTACACCTTC. Translation: CASSLPRVYGYTF.

The chain recombines TRBV7-2 with TRBJ1-3; D is unclear. Deletions cut 5 bases from V and 4 bases from J, with 3 bases between. The CDR3 contains 11 residues. In germline, CDR1 is SGHTA, CDR2 FQGNSA. This CDR3 reads CASSPGNTIYF. CDR3 DNA sequence: TGTGCCAGCAGCCCAGGAAACACCATATATTTT.

The chain combines TRBV6-6 with TRBJ2-1; 10 nucleotides align to TRBD2. CDR1 is MNHNY, CDR2 SVGAGI, per germline (reference sequence). This CDR3 comprises 15 residues. V shed 5 bases and J 0 bases; nucleotides not matched to a gene: 1. CDR3 DNA: TGTGCCAGCAGTGGGACTAGCGTCTCCTACAATGAGCAGTTCTTC. It encodes CASSGTSVSYNEQFF.

The V and J genes are TRBV30 and TRBJ2-5; 7 nucleotides agree with TRBD1. The last part of the DNA fits TRBJ2-7 better; the J call may be wrong. The CDR3 spans 13 residues. Per the germline V gene, CDR1 is GTSNPN and CDR2 is SVGIG (reference sequence). The CDR3 DNA reads as TGTGCCCCCGCCCGCGCAGGGGGCTACGAGCAGTACTTC. Protein: CAPARAGGYEQYF.

The rearrangement joins TRBV5-4 to TRBJ2-1; TRBD2 aligns across 11 bases. The CDR3 consists of 16 residues. J lost 6 bases, V lost 4 bases, and 9 bases had no gene match. The germline V gene has CDR1 SGHNT and CDR2 YYREEE (reference sequence). The CDR3: CASSHRLAGSRNEQFF. The DNA for the CDR3 is TGTGCCAGCAGCCACAGACTAGCGGGGAGTCGCAATGAGCAGTTCTTC.

The J gene is TRBJ1-2, the V gene TRBV2; 10 bases fit TRBD1. Germline trimming cut 3 bases from V and 7 bases from J; bases unmatched to any gene: 17. CDR1 and CDR2 from the germline V gene are SNHLY and FYNNEI. The CDR3 covers 18 residues. CDR3: CASSDPPNRDRGNSGYTF. DNA of the CDR3: TGTGCCAGCAGTGATCCCCCCAACCGGGACAGGGGAAATAGTGGCTACACCTTC.

The chain combines TRBV29-1 with TRBJ2-1; 9 nucleotides agree with TRBD2. Germline trimming cut 7 bases from V and 3 bases from J; bases unmatched to any gene: 10. This CDR3 is 15 amino acids long. Looked up from germline, CDR1 is SQVTM and CDR2 is ANQGSEA. The CDR3 DNA is TGCAGCGCTGAGCGGGAGGCCACGGACTACAATGAGCAGTTCTTC. This codes for CSAEREATDYNEQFF.

This clone appeared a single time. The chain recombines TRBV28 with TRBJ2-5; TRBD1 matches at 8 bases. The DNA matches TRBJ2-7 better at its end, which makes the J call doubtful. CDR3 length equals 12 residues. CDR1 and CDR2 (germline): MDHEN, SYDVKM. The CDR3 loop is CASTGQGHEQYF. CDR3 sequence (DNA): TGTGCCAGCACTGGACAGGGCCACGAGCAGTACTTC.

The chain is built from TRBV10-3 and TRBJ2-2, with 8 bases aligning to TRBD1. CDR1 is ENHRY, CDR2 SYGVKD, per germline. V shed 2 bases, J shed 4 bases, and the junction held 6 bases outside the gene matches. The CDR3 consists of 16 residues. The CDR3 sequence is CAISESRGRSTGELFF. CDR3 bases: TGTGCCATCAGTGAGAGCAGGGGGCGCAGCACCGGGGAGCTGTTTTTT.

CDR3 sequence: CASSQDRVGTPFLGEQYF. CDR3 nucleotides: TGTGCCAGCAGCCAAGATCGGGTGGGGACTCCTTTCCTGGGGGAGCAGTACTTC. The genes are TRBV4-2 and TRBJ2-7, with a possible D match to TRBD2 (6 bases). The ends were cut back, 0 bases at V and 7 bases at J, with 25 bases in the middle. Germline CDR1 and CDR2: LGHNA and YNFKEQ. This CDR3 has 18 amino acids.